This entry lists 30 T cell receptor beta chains sequenced from one sample in a study of blood T cell repertoires in COVID-19. Libraries were prepared by immunoSEQ multiplex PCR; TCRdb keeps only in-frame clonotypes and omits some of them. The sample yields 150,000 to 200,000 clones, over 75% seen once. The sample taken for sequencing was PBMCs or T cells enriched from blood (not recorded which). The receptors were gathered from a man aged 50 to 59 who had recovered from COVID-19.

CDR3 coding DNA: TGTGCCAGCAGTGTCCTAGCTAGCGGAGGACCCCACGAGCAGTACTTC. Translating it yields CASSVLASGGPHEQYF. The chain is built from TRBV6-1 and TRBJ2-7; 7 bases line up with TRBD2. This CDR3 spans 16 amino acids. CDR1 and CDR2 from the germline V gene are MNHNS and SASEGT. V dropped 4 bases and J dropped 5; count of bases not matched to a gene: 14.

This clone appeared a few times. The chain links TRBV27 to TRBJ2-4, with a possible D match to TRBD1 (6 bases). V was clipped by 1 base and J by 9 bases, with 13 bases between them. Germline V gives CDR1 MNHEY, CDR2 SMNVEV (reference sequence). The CDR3 consists of 14 residues. CDR3 region: CASSLYGGAGIQYF. The CDR3 DNA follows: TGTGCCAGCAGTTTATATGGGGGCGCGGGCATTCAGTACTTC.

The J gene is TRBJ2-1, the V gene TRBV28; D is unclear. CDR1 is MDHEN and CDR2 is SYDVKM in the germline V gene. The CDR3 length is 11 residues. The germline V and J ends were trimmed by 5 bases and 8 bases, with 7 bases remaining between them. In DNA form, the CDR3 reads TGTGCCAGCAGTCCCCTATATGAGCAGTTCTTC. It specifies CASSPLYEQFF.

The chain couples TRBV7-2 to TRBJ1-1; a possible D gene is TRBD1 (5 bases). Germline V gives CDR1 SGHTA, CDR2 FQGNSA. The CDR3 contains 14 residues. V shed 5 bases and J shed 1 base, with 11 bases lying between them. For the CDR3, the DNA is TGTGCCAGCAGCCTAGGGGAGGGGAACACTGAAGCTTTCTTT. It codes for CASSLGEGNTEAFF.

The gene calls are TRBV6-5 and TRBJ1-2, with D possibly TRBD1 on 5 matching bases. With 8 bases removed from V and 4 bases from J, the gap between germline ends came to 11 bases. This CDR3 is built from 12 residues. The germline V gene has CDR1 MNHEY and CDR2 SVGAGI. CDR3 DNA: TGTGCCAGCGGGGGGGGGTCCTATGGCTACACCTTC. Its translation: CASGGGSYGYTF.

This clone appeared a few times. The V and J genes are TRBV10-3 and TRBJ1-5; no reliable D call. Germline V lookup: CDR1 ENHRY, CDR2 SYGVKD. There are 16 residues in the CDR3. The V gene lost 3 bases and the J gene lost 0 bases, with 12 bases spanning the gap. The CDR3 reads CAISDSREGSNQPQHF. In DNA, the CDR3 is TGTGCCATCAGTGACTCTAGGGAGGGTAGCAATCAGCCCCAGCATTTT.

The chain links TRBV10-3 to TRBJ1-2; TRBD1 aligns across 7 bases. V dropped 2 bases and J dropped 2; count of bases not matched to a gene: 5. The CDR3 has 15 amino acids. CDR1 is ENHRY, CDR2 SYGVKD, per germline. The CDR3 DNA is TGTGCCATCAGTGAGCCCGGACAGGCGAACTATGGCTACACCTTC. It yields the protein CAISEPGQANYGYTF.

CDR3 nucleotides: TGCGCCAGCAGTGTTCCATCAGGGGATTACGGTCAGCCCCAGCATTTT. Its protein is CASSVPSGDYGQPQHF. The chain links TRBV10-1 to TRBJ1-5; TRBD1 might be the D (6 bases). Trimming shortened V by 4 bases and J by 6 bases, and 19 bases separated the two germline ends. CDR1 and CDR2 from the germline V gene are WNHNN and SYGVQD (reference sequence). The CDR3 length is 16 residues.

The gene calls are TRBV5-4 and TRBJ1-4; 8 positions agree with TRBD1. The CDR3 contains 16 residues. In germline, CDR1 is SGHNT, CDR2 YYREEE (reference sequence). Losses at the gene ends were 4 bases for V and 0 bases for J; bases not matched to a gene: 5. The CDR3: CASSQTGAATNEKLFF. The CDR3 coding sequence is TGTGCCAGCAGCCAGACAGGGGCAGCAACTAATGAAAAACTGTTTTTT.

The chain couples TRBV9 to TRBJ2-7; D unclear. With 4 bases removed from V and 5 bases from J, the gap between germline ends came to 10 bases. CDR3 length: 12 residues. Looked up from germline, CDR1 is SGDLS and CDR2 is YYNGEE. CDR3 loop: CASSPTGHEQYF. DNA of the CDR3: TGTGCCAGCAGCCCTACTGGGCACGAGCAGTACTTC.

In this sample, this clone turned up a few times. This chain joins TRBV6-4 and TRBJ1-6; D possibly corresponds to TRBD1 (6 bases). V was pared by 6 bases and J by 6 bases, with 12 bases between. Germline CDR1 is MRHNA and CDR2 is SNTAGT. The CDR3 spans 14 residues. The CDR3 here is CASSAGQTNSPLHF. The CDR3 nucleotides read TGTGCCAGCAGCGCTGGACAGACTAATTCACCCCTCCACTTT.

The chain is built from TRBV6-5 and TRBJ1-6; D not certain. Trimming took off 0 bases at V and 5 bases at J, with 8 bases between the two ends. The CDR3 sequence is 15 residues long. Germline assignment: CDR1 MNHEY and CDR2 SVGAGI. CDR3 coding DNA: TGTGCCAGCAGTTACTCTTCCCAGAATAATTCACCCCTCCACTTT. It is translated as CASSYSSQNNSPLHF.

This sequence joins TRBV19 and TRBJ2-5; 10 bases agree with TRBD1. The germline gives CDR1 LNHDA, CDR2 SQIVND (reference sequence). V lost 3 bases and J lost 7; bases outside the gene matches: 5. This CDR3 contains 14 residues. CDR3 amino acids: CASSIRDRGGTQYF. CDR3 in DNA: TGTGCCAGTAGTATCCGGGACAGGGGTGGGACCCAGTACTTC.

The V call is TRBV7-8, the J call TRBJ2-2; no definite D call. The V gene lost 3 bases and the J gene lost 7 bases, with 15 bases spanning the gap. CDR3 length: 15 amino acids. Germline V gives CDR1 SGHVS, CDR2 FQNEAQ. CDR3 protein: CASSFTGLLDGELFF. In nucleotides, the CDR3 is TGTGCCAGCAGCTTTACGGGTCTGCTAGACGGGGAGCTGTTTTTT.

This chain links TRBV5-1 with TRBJ1-4, with 9 bases fitting TRBD1. The CDR3 has 15 residues. V shed 6 bases and J 7 bases; nucleotides not matched to a gene: 10. CDR1 SGHRS and CDR2 YFSETQ come from the germline V gene. In nucleotides, the CDR3 is TGCGCCAGCACACAGGGGGCCTTGAATAGTGAAAAACTGTTTTTT. Encoded protein: CASTQGALNSEKLFF.

This chain links TRBV24-1 with TRBJ1-5; no reliable D call. Germline V CDR1 and CDR2: KGHDR, SFDVKD. V was shortened by 3 bases and J by 4 bases, with 6 bases between the two germline ends. This CDR3 is built from 13 residues. The CDR3 bases are TGTGCCACCAGTGATAACAGTAATCAGCCCCAGCATTTT. This gives the protein CATSDNSNQPQHF.

The V and J genes are TRBV27 and TRBJ2-1, with a weak D call TRBD2 (7 bases). The CDR3 totals 14 residues. The V gene lost 1 base and the J gene lost 9 bases, with 13 bases spanning the gap. Germline CDR1 reads MNHEY; CDR2 reads SMNVEV (reference sequence). Here the CDR3 DNA reads TGTGCCAGCAGTTTATGGGCGGGGGCCGTTGAGCAGTTCTTC. This sequence encodes CASSLWAGAVEQFF.

The chain couples TRBV15 to TRBJ2-3; 9 bases align to TRBD1. CDR3 size: 16 residues. The V segment lost 4 bases and the J segment 1 base; nucleotides outside the gene matches: 6. Germline V gene data show CDR1 as LNHNV and CDR2 as YYDKDF (reference sequence). CDR3 coding DNA: TGTGCCACCAGCACGGGACAGGGACCCGGCACAGATACGCAGTATTTT. It translates to CATSTGQGPGTDTQYF.

V gene TRBV28 combines with J gene TRBJ2-3; the D gene is possibly TRBD2 (6 bases). The germline V gene encodes CDR1 MDHEN and CDR2 SYDVKM. The CDR3 spans 18 residues. V was cut by 5 bases and J by 0 bases, with 21 bases left in between. CDR3 nucleotides: TGTGCCAGCAGTCCGGCGGAGGGGCCCTTCCCTAGCACAGATACGCAGTATTTT. Protein sequence: CASSPAEGPFPSTDTQYF.

This chain connects TRBV25-1 to TRBJ2-3; a possible D gene is TRBD2 (5 bases). The length of the CDR3 is 13 residues. Germline CDR1 is MGHDK and CDR2 is SYGVNS. The V end was cut by 4 bases, the J end by 6 bases, with 11 bases between. This CDR3 reads CASSVQTGDTQYF. The CDR3 DNA reads as TGTGCCAGCAGTGTGCAAACGGGGGATACGCAGTATTTT.

The CDR3 DNA follows: TGCGCCAGCAGTCTACAGGAGAATCAGCCCCAGCATTTT. It is translated as CASSLQENQPQHF. This chain joins TRBV4-1 and TRBJ1-5; tentatively, D is TRBD1 (5 bases). The germline V gene has CDR1 MGHRA and CDR2 YSYEKL. V lost 6 bases, J lost 4 bases, and 10 bases lay in between. The CDR3 length is 13 residues.

This clone was observed a few times. The rearrangement joins TRBV10-1 to TRBJ2-1, with 9 bases aligning to TRBD2. The CDR3 length is 16 residues. V trimming: 8 bases; J trimming: 0 bases; junction bases outside the gene matches: 8. The germline V gene encodes CDR1 WNHNN and CDR2 SYGVQD (reference sequence). The CDR3 loop reads CASGQTLAGSYNEQFF. The CDR3 coding sequence is TGCGCCAGCGGCCAAACACTAGCGGGCTCCTACAATGAGCAGTTCTTC.

The chain uses TRBV5-1 and TRBJ1-5, with TRBD1 as a possible D gene (6 bases). The CDR3 is 16 amino acids. Trimming took off 0 bases at V and 3 bases at J, with 13 bases between the two ends. Germline CDR1 is SGHRS and CDR2 is YFSETQ. CDR3 sequence: CASSLGFGGHNQPQHF. In DNA, the CDR3 is TGCGCCAGCAGCTTGGGTTTCGGGGGGCACAATCAGCCCCAGCATTTT.

The J gene is TRBJ1-1, the V gene TRBV9; TRBD1 might be the D (5 bases). This CDR3 comprises 15 residues. Between the trimmed V and J ends, which lost 0 bases and 6 bases, there was a span of 15 bases. Germline loops: CDR1 SGDLS, CDR2 YYNGEE. Here the CDR3 DNA reads TGTGCCAGCAGCGTAGCTCACGGACAACGTCCTGAAGCTTTCTTT. This sequence encodes CASSVAHGQRPEAFF.

The chain is built from TRBV28 and TRBJ2-6; D not certain. There are 18 residues in the CDR3. The V and J ends lost 6 bases and 3 bases respectively, with 21 bases between them. CDR1 MDHEN and CDR2 SYDVKM come from the germline V gene. The CDR3 DNA sequence: TGTGCCAGCAGCCCCACGGTACGAGGCTCCCATGGGGCCAACGTCCTGACTTTC. Encoded protein: CASSPTVRGSHGANVLTF.

This clone was picked up a small number of times. The rearrangement uses TRBV4-2 and TRBJ2-7; no reliable D call. This CDR3 spans 13 amino acids. Germline values: CDR1 LGHNA, CDR2 YNFKEQ. Trimming took off 1 base at V and 7 bases at J, with 11 bases between the two ends. The CDR3, as DNA: TGTGCCAGCAGCCAAGCCCCCCTCCGGGAGCAGTACTTC. It codes for CASSQAPLREQYF.

This chain joins TRBV12-3 or TRBV12-4 and TRBJ1-1, with D perhaps TRBD1 (6 bases). V was clipped by 4 bases and J by 3 bases, with 9 bases between them. The CDR3 has 13 residues. For the CDR3, the DNA is TGTGCCAGCAGTTCAGGACAGCACACTGAAGCTTTCTTT. Encoded protein: CASSSGQHTEAFF.

The chain links TRBV5-5 to TRBJ2-7; D call uncertain. Trimming took off 0 bases at V and 0 bases at J, with 7 bases between the two ends. The length of the CDR3 is 14 residues. Germline V gene lookup returns CDR1 SGHKS and CDR2 YYEKEE (reference sequence). The CDR3 sequence is CASSLGGISYEQYF. The DNA of the CDR3 is TGTGCCAGCAGCTTGGGAGGAATCTCCTACGAGCAGTACTTC.

The chain couples TRBV9 to TRBJ2-1, with a possible D match to TRBD1 (6 bases). The CDR3 covers 14 residues. V gave up 4 bases and J gave up 8 bases, with 16 bases separating them. Germline CDR1 is SGDLS and CDR2 is YYNGEE. In DNA, the CDR3 is TGTGCCAGCAGCCCGAGGACAGTTCTCGATGAGCAGTTCTTC. Protein product: CASSPRTVLDEQFF.

This chain uses TRBV28 with TRBJ2-3; tentative D call: TRBD1 (5 bases). Trimming shortened V by 5 bases and J by 2 bases, and 11 bases separated the two germline ends. The germline CDR1 and CDR2 sequences are MDHEN and SYDVKM. This CDR3 is built from 14 residues. CDR3 sequence (DNA): TGTGCCAGCAGTGACAGAGGTTACACAGATACGCAGTATTTT. It codes for CASSDRGYTDTQYF.